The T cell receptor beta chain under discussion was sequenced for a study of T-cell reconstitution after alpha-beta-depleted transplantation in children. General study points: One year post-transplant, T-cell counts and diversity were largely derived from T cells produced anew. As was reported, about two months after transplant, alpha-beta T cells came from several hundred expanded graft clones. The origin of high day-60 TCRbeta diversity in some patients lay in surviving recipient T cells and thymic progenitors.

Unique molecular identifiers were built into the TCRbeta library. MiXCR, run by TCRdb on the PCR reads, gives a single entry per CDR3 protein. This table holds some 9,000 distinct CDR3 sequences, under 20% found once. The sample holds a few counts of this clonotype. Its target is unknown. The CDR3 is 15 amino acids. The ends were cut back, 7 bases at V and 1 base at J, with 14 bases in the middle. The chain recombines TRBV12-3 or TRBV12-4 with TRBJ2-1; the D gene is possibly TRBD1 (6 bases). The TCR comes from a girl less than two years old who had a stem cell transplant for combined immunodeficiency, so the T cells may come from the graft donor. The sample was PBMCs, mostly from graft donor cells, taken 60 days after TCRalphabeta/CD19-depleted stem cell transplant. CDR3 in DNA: TGTGCCAGCACCTCCCCAGGGGTATCCTACAATGAGCAGTTCTTC. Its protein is CASTSPGVSYNEQFF.